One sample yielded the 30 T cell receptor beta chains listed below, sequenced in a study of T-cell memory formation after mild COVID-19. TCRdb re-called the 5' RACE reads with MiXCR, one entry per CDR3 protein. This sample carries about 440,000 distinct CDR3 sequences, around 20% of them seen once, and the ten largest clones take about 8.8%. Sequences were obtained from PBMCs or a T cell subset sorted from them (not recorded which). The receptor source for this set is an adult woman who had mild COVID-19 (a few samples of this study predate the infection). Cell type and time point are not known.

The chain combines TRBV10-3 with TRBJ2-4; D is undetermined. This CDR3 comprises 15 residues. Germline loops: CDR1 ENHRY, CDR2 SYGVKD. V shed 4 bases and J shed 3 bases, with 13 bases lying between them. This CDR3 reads CAISGDRVGKNIQYF. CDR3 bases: TGTGCCATCAGTGGGGATCGGGTAGGCAAAAACATTCAGTACTTC.

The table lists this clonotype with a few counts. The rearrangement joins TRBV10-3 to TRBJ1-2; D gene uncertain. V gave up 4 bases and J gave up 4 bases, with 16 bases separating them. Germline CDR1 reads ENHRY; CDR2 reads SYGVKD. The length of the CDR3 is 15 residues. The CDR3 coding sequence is TGTGCCATCAGTGGTATAACAGCCCCCACCTATGGCTACACCTTC. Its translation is CAISGITAPTYGYTF.

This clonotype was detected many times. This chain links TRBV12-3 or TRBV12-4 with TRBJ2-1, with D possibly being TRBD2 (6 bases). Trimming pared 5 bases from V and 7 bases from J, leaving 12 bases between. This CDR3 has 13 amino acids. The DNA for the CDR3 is TGTGCCAGCAGTCTTGGAGGGGTAAATGAGCAGTTCTTC. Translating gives CASSLGGVNEQFF.

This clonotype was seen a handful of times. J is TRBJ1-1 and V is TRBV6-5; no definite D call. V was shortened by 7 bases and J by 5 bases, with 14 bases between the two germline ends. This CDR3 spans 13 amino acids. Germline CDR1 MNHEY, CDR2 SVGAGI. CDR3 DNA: TGTGCCAGCACCACGCTGATGGGAACTGAAGCTTTCTTT. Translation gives CASTTLMGTEAFF.

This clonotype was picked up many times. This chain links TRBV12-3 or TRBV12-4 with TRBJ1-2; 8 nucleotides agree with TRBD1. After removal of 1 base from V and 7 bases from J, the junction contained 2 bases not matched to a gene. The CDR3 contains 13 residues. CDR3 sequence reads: CASSLGRGLGYTF. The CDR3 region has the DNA TGTGCCAGCAGTTTAGGCAGGGGGCTTGGCTACACCTTC.

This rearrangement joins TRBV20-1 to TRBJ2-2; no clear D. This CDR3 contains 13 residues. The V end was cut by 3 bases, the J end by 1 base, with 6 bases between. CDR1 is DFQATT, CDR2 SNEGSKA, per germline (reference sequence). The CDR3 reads CSARAVNTGELFF. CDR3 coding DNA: TGCAGTGCTAGGGCCGTGAACACCGGGGAGCTGTTTTTT.

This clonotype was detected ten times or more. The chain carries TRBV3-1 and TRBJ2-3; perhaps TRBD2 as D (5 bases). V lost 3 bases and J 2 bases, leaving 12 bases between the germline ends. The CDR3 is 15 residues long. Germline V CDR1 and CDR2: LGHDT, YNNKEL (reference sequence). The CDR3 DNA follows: TGTGCCAGCAGCCAGCGGGCTCCCTCCACAGATACGCAGTATTTT. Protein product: CASSQRAPSTDTQYF.

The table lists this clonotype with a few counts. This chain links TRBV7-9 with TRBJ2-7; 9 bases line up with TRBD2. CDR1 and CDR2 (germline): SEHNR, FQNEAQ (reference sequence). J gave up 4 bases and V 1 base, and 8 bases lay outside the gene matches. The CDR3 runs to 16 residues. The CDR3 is CASSLVISGSIYEQYF. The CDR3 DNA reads TGTGCCAGCAGCTTAGTTATTAGCGGGAGTATATACGAGCAGTACTTC.

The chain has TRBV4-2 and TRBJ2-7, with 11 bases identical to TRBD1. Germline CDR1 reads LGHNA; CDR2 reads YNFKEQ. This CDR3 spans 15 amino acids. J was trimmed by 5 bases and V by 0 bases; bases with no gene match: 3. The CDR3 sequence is CASSQEGQGANEQYF. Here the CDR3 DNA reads TGTGCCAGCAGCCAAGAAGGACAGGGGGCCAACGAGCAGTACTTC.

DNA of the CDR3: TGCAGTGCTAGAGTCCGACAGGACTATAGCAATCAGCCCCAGCATTTT. Its protein product is CSARVRQDYSNQPQHF. The chain has TRBV20-1 and TRBJ1-5, with a weak D call TRBD1 (6 bases). Trimming took 1 base from V and 0 from J, leaving 13 bases between them. There are 16 residues in the CDR3. CDR1 DFQATT and CDR2 SNEGSKA come from the germline V gene (reference sequence).

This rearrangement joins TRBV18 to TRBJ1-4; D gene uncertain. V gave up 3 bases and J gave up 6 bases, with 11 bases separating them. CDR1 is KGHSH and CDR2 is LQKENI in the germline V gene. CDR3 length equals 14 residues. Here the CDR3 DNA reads TGTGCCAGCTCACCGCGGGCTCTTGATGAAAAACTGTTTTTT. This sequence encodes CASSPRALDEKLFF.

The CDR3: CASSKLGPSYNEQFF. The CDR3 DNA follows: TGTGCCAGCAGCAAACTAGGGCCCTCCTACAATGAGCAGTTCTTC. V is TRBV7-2 and J is TRBJ2-1, with TRBD2 as a possible D gene (5 bases). The V gene's germline CDR1 is SGHTA and CDR2 FQGNSA. The CDR3 runs to 15 residues. Trimming shortened V by 5 bases and J by 0 bases, and 11 bases separated the two germline ends.

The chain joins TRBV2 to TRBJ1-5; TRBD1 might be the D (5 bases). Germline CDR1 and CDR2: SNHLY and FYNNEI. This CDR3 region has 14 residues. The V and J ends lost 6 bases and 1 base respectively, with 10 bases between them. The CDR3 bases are TGTGCCAGCAGCATTGGGGACAGCAATCAGCCCCAGCATTTT. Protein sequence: CASSIGDSNQPQHF.

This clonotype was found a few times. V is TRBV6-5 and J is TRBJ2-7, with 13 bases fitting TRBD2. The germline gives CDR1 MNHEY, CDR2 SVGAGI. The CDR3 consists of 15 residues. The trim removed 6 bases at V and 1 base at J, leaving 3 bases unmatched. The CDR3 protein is CASRGLAGASYEQYF. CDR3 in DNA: TGTGCCAGCAGAGGACTAGCGGGGGCTTCCTACGAGCAGTACTTC.

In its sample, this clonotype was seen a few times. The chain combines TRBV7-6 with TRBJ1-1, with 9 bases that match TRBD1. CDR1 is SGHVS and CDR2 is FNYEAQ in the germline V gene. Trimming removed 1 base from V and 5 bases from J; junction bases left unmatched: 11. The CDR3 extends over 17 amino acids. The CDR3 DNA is TGTGCCAGCAGCTTAGGAGGGTTGGGACAGGGTAGGACTGAAGCTTTCTTT. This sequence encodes CASSLGGLGQGRTEAFF.

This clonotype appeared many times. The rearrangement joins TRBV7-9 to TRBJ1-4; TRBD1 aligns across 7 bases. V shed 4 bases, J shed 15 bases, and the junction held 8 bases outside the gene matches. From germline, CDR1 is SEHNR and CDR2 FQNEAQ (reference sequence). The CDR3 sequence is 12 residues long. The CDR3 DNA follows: TGTGCCAGCAGCTCAGCGACAGGGTCGGTGTTTTTT. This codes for CASSSATGSVFF.

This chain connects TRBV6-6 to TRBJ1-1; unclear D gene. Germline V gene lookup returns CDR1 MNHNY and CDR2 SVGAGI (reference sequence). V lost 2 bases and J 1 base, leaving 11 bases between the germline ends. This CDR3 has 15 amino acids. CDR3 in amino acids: CASSYAAGSNTEAFF. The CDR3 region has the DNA TGTGCCAGCAGTTACGCGGCGGGATCGAACACTGAAGCTTTCTTT.

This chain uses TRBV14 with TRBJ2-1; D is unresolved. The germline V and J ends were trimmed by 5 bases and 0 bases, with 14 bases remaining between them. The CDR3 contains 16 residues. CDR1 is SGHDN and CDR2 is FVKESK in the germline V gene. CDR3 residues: CASSNKPSYSYNEQFF. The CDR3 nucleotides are TGTGCCAGCAGCAACAAACCAAGCTACTCCTACAATGAGCAGTTCTTC.

CDR3 in DNA: TGTGCCAGCAGTGAATCAGGAGGGGTGGCTTTCTTT. It translates to CASSESGGVAFF. This sequence joins TRBV2 and TRBJ1-1, with a tentative D call TRBD1 (5 bases). V was cut by 2 bases and J by 11 bases, with 12 bases left in between. This CDR3 has 12 residues. Germline CDR1 reads SNHLY; CDR2 reads FYNNEI.

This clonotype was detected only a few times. For the CDR3, the DNA is TGTGCCAGCAGCCCCTCCTGGGACGCTAGCAATCAGCCCCAGCATTTT. This translates into CASSPSWDASNQPQHF. This chain joins TRBV6-5 and TRBJ1-5; D is possibly TRBD1 (5 bases). The CDR3 extends over 16 amino acids. Germline lookup yields CDR1 MNHEY and CDR2 SVGAGI. V was clipped by 6 bases and J by 0 bases, with 15 bases between them.

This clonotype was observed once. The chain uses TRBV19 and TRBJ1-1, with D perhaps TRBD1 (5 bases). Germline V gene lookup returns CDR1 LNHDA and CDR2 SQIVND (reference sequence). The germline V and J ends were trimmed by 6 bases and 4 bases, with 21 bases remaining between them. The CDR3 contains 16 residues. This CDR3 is CASRQNTGGIGTEAFF. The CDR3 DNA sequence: TGTGCCAGTAGACAGAATACGGGGGGAATTGGCACTGAAGCTTTCTTT.

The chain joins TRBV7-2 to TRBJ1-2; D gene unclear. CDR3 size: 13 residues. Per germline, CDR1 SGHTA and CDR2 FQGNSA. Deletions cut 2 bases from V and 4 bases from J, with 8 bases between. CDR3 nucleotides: TGTGCCAGCAGCTTATACACCTCCTATGGCTACACCTTC. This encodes CASSLYTSYGYTF.

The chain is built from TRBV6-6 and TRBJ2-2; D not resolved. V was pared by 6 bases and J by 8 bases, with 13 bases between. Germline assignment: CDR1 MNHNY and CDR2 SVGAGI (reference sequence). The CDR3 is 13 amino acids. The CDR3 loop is CASSHPENGELFF. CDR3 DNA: TGTGCCAGCAGCCACCCAGAAAATGGGGAGCTGTTTTTT.

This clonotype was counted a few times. The CDR3 DNA is TGCAGTGCTAGAGATATAGCGGGAAGCTCCTCCTACGAGCAGTACTTC. Its translation: CSARDIAGSSSYEQYF. The rearrangement joins TRBV20-1 to TRBJ2-7; 8 bases align to TRBD2. This CDR3 spans 16 amino acids. Germline-derived CDR1 and CDR2 are DFQATT and SNEGSKA (reference sequence). V lost 0 bases and J lost 0; bases outside the gene matches: 7.

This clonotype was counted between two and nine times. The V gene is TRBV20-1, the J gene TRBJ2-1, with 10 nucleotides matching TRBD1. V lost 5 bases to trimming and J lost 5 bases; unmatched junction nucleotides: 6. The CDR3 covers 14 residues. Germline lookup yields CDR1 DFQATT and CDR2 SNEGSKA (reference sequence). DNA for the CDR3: TGCAGTGCTTTTTCGGGACAGGGGAACAATGAGCAGTTCTTC. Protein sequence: CSAFSGQGNNEQFF.

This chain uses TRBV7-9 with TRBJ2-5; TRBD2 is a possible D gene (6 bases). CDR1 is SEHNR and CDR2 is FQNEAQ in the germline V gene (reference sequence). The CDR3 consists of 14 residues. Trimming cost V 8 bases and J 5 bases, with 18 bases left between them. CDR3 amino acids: CASPKLGRTETQYF. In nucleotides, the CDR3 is TGTGCCAGCCCAAAACTTGGGAGGACGGAGACCCAGTACTTC.

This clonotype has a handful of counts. In nucleotides, the CDR3 is TGCAGTGCTAGAGATCCAAGGGGGGGGTACAATGAGCAGTTCTTC. Protein: CSARDPRGGYNEQFF. The V call is TRBV20-1, the J call TRBJ2-1; possible D gene TRBD2, 7 bases. Trimming shortened V by 0 bases and J by 4 bases, and 13 bases separated the two germline ends. Germline V lookup: CDR1 DFQATT, CDR2 SNEGSKA (reference sequence). The CDR3 has 15 amino acids.

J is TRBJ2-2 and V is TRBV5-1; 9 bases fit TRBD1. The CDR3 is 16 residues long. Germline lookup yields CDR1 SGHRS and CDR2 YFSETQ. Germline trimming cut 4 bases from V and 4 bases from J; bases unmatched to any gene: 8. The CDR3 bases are TGCGCCAGCAGCGCCGCACAGGGGGCGTCCACCGGGGAGCTGTTTTTT. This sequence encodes CASSAAQGASTGELFF.

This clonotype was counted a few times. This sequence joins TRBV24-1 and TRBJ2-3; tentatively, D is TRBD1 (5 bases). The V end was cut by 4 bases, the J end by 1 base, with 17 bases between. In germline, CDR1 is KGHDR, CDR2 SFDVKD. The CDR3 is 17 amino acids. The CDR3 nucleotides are TGTGCCACCAGTGAAGACCAGGGTTCCGCATGCACAGATACGCAGTATTTT. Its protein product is CATSEDQGSACTDTQYF.

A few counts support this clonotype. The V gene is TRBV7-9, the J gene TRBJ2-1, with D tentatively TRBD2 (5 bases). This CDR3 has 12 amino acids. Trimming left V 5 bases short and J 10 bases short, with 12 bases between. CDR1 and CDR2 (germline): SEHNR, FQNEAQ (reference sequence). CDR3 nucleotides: TGTGCCAGCAGCCTACAGACGGGGGAGCAGTTCTTC. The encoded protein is CASSLQTGEQFF. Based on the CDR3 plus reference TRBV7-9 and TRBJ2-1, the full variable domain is DTGVSQNPRHKITKRGQNVTFRCDPISEHNRLYWYRQTLGQGPEFLTYFQNEAQLEKSRLLSDRFSAERPKGSFSTLEIQRTEQGDSAMYLCASSLQTGEQFFGPGTRLTVL.